These 14 T cell receptor beta chains were all obtained from the same sample, sequenced in a study of cytomegalovirus exposure and HLA in healthy donors. Primers included in the PCR were 60 Vbeta and 13 Jbeta primers. Sequenced by immunoSEQ multiplex PCR; TCRdb stores in-frame clones only, minus some. Seen here are just under 70,000 clones, over 75% observed once, and the top ten hold around 7%. Sequenced input: PBMCs. Source of these receptors: a human donor in good health.

V and J are TRBV9 and TRBJ2-3, with no clear D. This CDR3 contains 16 residues. The V end lost 0 bases, the J end lost 4 bases, and 15 bases lay between the germline ends. Germline V gene lookup returns CDR1 SGDLS and CDR2 YYNGEE. This CDR3 reads CASSVDSGSLADTQYF. In DNA, the CDR3 is TGTGCCAGCAGCGTAGATTCGGGTAGCTTGGCAGATACGCAGTATTTT.

The rearrangement uses TRBV7-2 and TRBJ2-7, with a tentative D call TRBD1 (6 bases). V was clipped by 4 bases and J by 4 bases, with 14 bases between them. Germline V lookup: CDR1 SGHTA, CDR2 FQGNSA. This CDR3 is 14 amino acids long. The CDR3 is CASSSTGWGYEQYF. The CDR3 region has the DNA TGTGCCAGCAGCTCCACAGGGTGGGGATACGAGCAGTACTTC.

The chain joins TRBV7-9 to TRBJ2-2; possibly TRBD2 for D (7 bases). From germline, CDR1 is SEHNR and CDR2 FQNEAQ (reference sequence). Trimming left V 7 bases short and J 0 bases short, with 18 bases between. This CDR3 has 17 residues. CDR3 DNA sequence: TGTGCCAGCACTCGGTTCCCGCGGGGGCCGAACACCGGGGAGCTGTTTTTT. Translated: CASTRFPRGPNTGELFF.

This clone was counted only a few times. This chain joins TRBV6-1 and TRBJ1-1; no clear D. The CDR3 has 13 residues. The germline gives CDR1 MNHNS, CDR2 SASEGT. Trimming left V 8 bases short and J 5 bases short, with 15 bases between. As DNA, the CDR3 is TGTGCCAGCTACCGGGGTAGTGGGACTGAAGCTTTCTTT. Protein product: CASYRGSGTEAFF.

This clone was observed a handful of times. The rearrangement links TRBV5-1 to TRBJ2-1, with 9 bases fitting TRBD2. V lost 4 bases to trimming and J lost 2 bases; unmatched junction nucleotides: 13. The germline CDR1 and CDR2 sequences are SGHRS and YFSETQ. The CDR3 is made up of 18 amino acids. CDR3 sequence reads: CASSPRSSGTSTYNEQFF. In DNA, the CDR3 is TGCGCCAGCAGCCCAAGGTCGTCCGGGACTAGCACCTACAATGAGCAGTTCTTC.

The chain carries TRBV6-6 and TRBJ1-5, with 7 bases lining up with TRBD1. The CDR3 totals 14 residues. The germline CDR1 and CDR2 sequences are MNHNY and SVGAGI (reference sequence). Trimming at V came to 7 bases and at J to 7 bases, leaving 10 bases not matched to a gene. The CDR3 nucleotides are TGTGCCAGCACCATAGGGGGCAGAAAACAGCCCCAGCATTTT. Translated, it gives CASTIGGRKQPQHF.

V is TRBV5-1 and J is TRBJ2-7; D is perhaps TRBD1 (7 bases). CDR1 SGHRS and CDR2 YFSETQ come from the germline V gene. Trimming left V 4 bases short and J 4 bases short, with 21 bases between. The CDR3 covers 16 residues. This CDR3 reads CASSNSGGRGAYEQYF. The CDR3 region has the DNA TGCGCCAGCAGCAATTCCGGGGGCAGGGGGGCTTACGAGCAGTACTTC.

This clone appeared once. The V call is TRBV18, the J call TRBJ1-3; TRBD1 matches 7 bases. Trimming cost V 1 base and J 4 bases; bases outside gene matches: 7. Germline assignment: CDR1 KGHSH and CDR2 LQKENI. The CDR3 totals 16 residues. The CDR3 loop reads CASSPRDRTKGNTIYF. The CDR3 DNA follows: TGTGCCAGCTCACCACGGGACAGAACTAAAGGAAACACCATATATTTT.

This chain joins TRBV7-6 and TRBJ1-2, with TRBD1 identical over 7 bases. The V segment lost 2 bases and the J segment 8 bases; nucleotides outside the gene matches: 5. The germline V gene has CDR1 SGHVS and CDR2 FNYEAQ. The CDR3 has 13 residues. The CDR3 loop is CASSLPQGRGYTF. In DNA form, the CDR3 reads TGTGCCAGCAGCTTACCACAGGGGAGAGGCTACACCTTC.

The rearrangement uses TRBV19 and TRBJ2-1; D perhaps matches TRBD2 (6 bases). The germline CDR1 and CDR2 sequences are LNHDA and SQIVND (reference sequence). Trimming pared 6 bases from V and 6 bases from J, leaving 12 bases between. This CDR3 spans 13 amino acids. This chain's CDR3 is CASSATSLNEQFF. CDR3 in DNA: TGTGCCAGTAGCGCGACTAGTCTCAATGAGCAGTTCTTC. Full variable domain (outside the CDR3, taken from reference TRBV19 and TRBJ2-1): DGGITQSPKYLFRKEGQNVTLSCEQNLNHDAMYWYRQDPGQGLRLIYYSQIVNDFQKGDIAEGYSVSREKKESFPLTVTSAQKNPTAFYLCASSATSLNEQFFGPGTRLTVL.

The chain carries TRBV2 and TRBJ2-7; TRBD1 matches at 8 bases. CDR3 length equals 16 residues. The trim removed 6 bases at V and 7 bases at J, leaving 17 bases unmatched. Germline lookup yields CDR1 SNHLY and CDR2 FYNNEI. As DNA, the CDR3 is TGTGCCAGCAGGGATCCCCGACAGGGGAGGAGGGGGGAGCAGTACTTC. Amino acid sequence: CASRDPRQGRRGEQYF.

CDR3 nucleotides: TGTGCCCGCGACGACAGGGCGGGCGATAATTCACCCCTCCACTTT. Its protein product is CARDDRAGDNSPLHF. The chain joins TRBV30 to TRBJ1-6; 7 nucleotides align to TRBD1. Germline V CDR1 and CDR2: GTSNPN, SVGIG (reference sequence). The CDR3 length is 15 residues. J lost 5 bases, V lost 8 bases, and 12 bases had no gene match.

This CDR3 reads CASSLRGGHEDTQYF. CDR3 bases: TGTGCCAGCAGCTTGCGGGGGGGGCATGAAGATACGCAGTATTTT. The chain is built from TRBV7-9 and TRBJ2-3; TRBD2 matches 9 bases. The germline V gene encodes CDR1 SEHNR and CDR2 FQNEAQ (reference sequence). This CDR3 spans 15 amino acids. V dropped 3 bases and J dropped 5; count of bases not matched to a gene: 6.

This chain links TRBV18 with TRBJ2-3, with D perhaps matching TRBD1 (7 bases). CDR1 and CDR2 (germline): KGHSH, LQKENI. The CDR3 runs 15 residues. The germline V and J ends were trimmed by 6 bases and 5 bases, with 18 bases remaining between them. The CDR3 loop reads CASSPQGGAEDTQYF. The DNA for the CDR3 is TGTGCCAGCTCCCCCCAGGGGGGTGCAGAAGATACGCAGTATTTT.